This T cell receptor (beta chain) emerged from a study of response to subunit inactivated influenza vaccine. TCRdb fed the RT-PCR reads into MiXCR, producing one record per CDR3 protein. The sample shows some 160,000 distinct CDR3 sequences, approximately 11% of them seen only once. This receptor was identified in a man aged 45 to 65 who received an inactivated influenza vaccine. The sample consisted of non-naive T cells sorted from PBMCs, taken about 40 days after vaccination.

Here the CDR3 reads CASSSREPYGYTF. The DNA for the CDR3 is TGTGCCAGCAGCTCCAGGGAACCCTATGGCTACACCTTC. This chain connects TRBV7-2 to TRBJ1-2, with D perhaps matching TRBD1 (5 bases). CDR1 and CDR2 (germline): SGHTA, FQGNSA. V was trimmed by 4 bases and J by 4 bases, leaving 10 bases between them. CDR3 length equals 13 residues.